The present TCR beta chain was sequenced within a study of cytomegalovirus exposure and HLA in healthy donors. Comments on this clone: The antigen is undetermined.

The germline CDR1 and CDR2 sequences are SGHNT and YYREEE (reference sequence). The CDR3 runs to 15 residues. V was clipped by 0 bases and J by 0 bases, with 9 bases between them. Primers included in the PCR were 60 Vbeta and 13 Jbeta primers. Sequencing used immunoSEQ multiplex PCR; TCRdb keeps in-frame clones, though not all of them. This sample carries 150,000 to 200,000 clones, approximately 80% of them seen once, and the ten largest clones take 0.75% to 0.9%. Study-wide points: When analyzed later, a missense DCLRE1C variant was found to be linked to TCR beta V- and J-gene trimming.

V gene TRBV5-4 combines with J gene TRBJ1-1; D remains unclear. The clonotype comes from a woman between 18 and 29 years old in good health and CMV-seronegative. The specimen sequenced was PBMCs. CDR3 bases: TGTGCCAGCAGCTTGGGCGCTCCGATGAACACTGAAGCTTTCTTT. Translation: CASSLGAPMNTEAFF. The full variable domain, completed using reference TRBV5-4 and TRBJ1-1, is ETGVTQSPTHLIKTRGQQVTLRCSSQSGHNTVSWYQQALGQGPQFIFQYYREEENGRGNFPPRFSGLQFPNYSSELNVNALELDDSALYLCASSLGAPMNTEAFFGQGTRLTVV.